Described below is a single T cell receptor (beta chain) sequence and its context. The data are from a study of blood T cell repertoires in COVID-19. Study information: Researchers got acute and convalescent COVID-19 samples from the United States, Italy and Spain. In each case, the material was cDNA or gDNA derived from T cells, B-cell-depleted T cells, or PBMCs.

The CDR3 extends over 15 amino acids. Germline CDR1 and CDR2: KGHSH and LQKENI. V shed 3 bases and J shed 10 bases, with 19 bases lying between them. Profiled with immunoSEQ multiplex PCR; TCRdb holds only in-frame clones, not every one. The sample consists of about 300,000 clones, 88% of them appearing once. Sequenced sample: peripheral blood. The clonotype was recovered from a young man with active or convalescent COVID-19. The rearrangement uses TRBV18 and TRBJ2-1; D ambiguous. CDR3 residues: CASSPSKIGTIEQFF. The CDR3 bases are TGTGCCAGCTCACCTTCAAAAATCGGAACTATCGAGCAGTTCTTC.